This TCR beta chain was found in a study of Ad26.COV2.S vaccination and SARS-CoV-2 variants. Study-wide context: In the study, Ad26.COV2.S was injected intramuscularly once, or twice 56 days apart.

The method was immunoSEQ multiplex PCR; TCRdb's version includes in-frame clones alone and lacks a portion of them. The table records 430,000 or so clones, roughly 89% of them present only once. V was shortened by 4 bases and J by 6 bases, with 18 bases between the two germline ends. Germline CDR1 LGHDT, CDR2 YNNKEL (reference sequence). The CDR3 is 15 amino acids. About this clone itself: What it binds is not known.

Treatment reported: around 19 received Ad26.COV2.S at low or high dose, single or two shots; 5 received placebo; per-sample allocation not given. Day 63 after the first injection of vaccine or placebo was the sampling time. In Boston, the donor was an adult between 18-55 years of age. General study points: Total responses of T cells may have been underestimated by the analyses of TCR breadth and depth.

The J gene is TRBJ1-1, the V gene TRBV3-1 (or the pseudogene TRBV3-2); possibly TRBD1 for D (5 bases). Sequencing was performed on peripheral blood, taken in a trial of Ad26.COV2.S vaccine versus placebo. This clonotype was obtained from a person between 18 and 65 years old who received the Ad26.COV2.S COVID-19 vaccine or a placebo. This CDR3 is CASSLAPGFLSEAFF. The CDR3 DNA follows: TGTGCCAGCAGCCTCGCCCCAGGGTTCCTCTCTGAAGCTTTCTTT.